These 24 T cell receptor beta chains share one sample of origin, sequenced in a study of blood T cell repertoires in COVID-19 (dated by TCRdb to the early 2020s). The protocol used for the library was the immunoSEQ multiplex PCR assay. Held by TCRdb, this immuneACCESS table contains in-frame sequences only and omits some clones. Under half of the omission traces to an unresolved V gene where checked; the cause of the rest is unknown. A total of fewer than 300,000 clones appear in this sample, around 90% of them only once. The top ten clones comprise roughly 2.1% of the sample. Source material: PBMCs or T cells enriched from blood (not recorded which). The receptors were gathered from a woman aged 40 to 50 with acute COVID-19.

This chain connects TRBV28 to TRBJ1-6; D not resolved. Trimming cost V 4 bases and J 10 bases, with 8 bases left between them. CDR3 length: 12 amino acids. The germline V gene encodes CDR1 MDHEN and CDR2 SYDVKM. CDR3 loop: CASSSPVSPLHF. The CDR3 nucleotides are TGTGCCAGCAGTTCCCCGGTGTCACCCCTCCACTTT.

The J gene is TRBJ1-2, the V gene TRBV20-1, with no clear D. The CDR3 runs to 14 residues. V was clipped by 3 bases and J by 4 bases, with 15 bases between them. Per the germline V gene, CDR1 is DFQATT and CDR2 is SNEGSKA (reference sequence). CDR3 in DNA: TGCAGTGCTAGTATTACCGAGATTTCCTATGGCTACACCTTC. Its protein is CSASITEISYGYTF.

In this sample, this clone turned up a few times. The chain links TRBV7-3 to TRBJ1-1; tentatively, D is TRBD1 (6 bases). Trimming took off 4 bases at V and 9 bases at J, with 21 bases between the two ends. Germline assignment: CDR1 SGHTA and CDR2 FQGTGA. The CDR3 is 15 residues long. The CDR3 reads CASSYTGGTGSKAFF. The CDR3 region has the DNA TGTGCCAGCAGCTACACGGGAGGAACAGGGAGTAAAGCTTTCTTT.

This chain uses TRBV29-1 with TRBJ1-1; D might be TRBD1 (6 bases). Germline CDR1 SQVTM, CDR2 ANQGSEA. Trimming took 5 bases from V and 8 from J, leaving 15 bases between them. CDR3 length: 12 residues. This CDR3 is CSVLTGKIEAFF. The CDR3 DNA is TGCAGCGTTTTAACAGGGAAAATCGAAGCTTTCTTT.

The chain joins TRBV28 to TRBJ1-2; 7 bases match TRBD1. Looked up from germline, CDR1 is MDHEN and CDR2 is SYDVKM. V lost 7 bases to trimming and J lost 3 bases; unmatched junction nucleotides: 8. The CDR3 is 14 residues long. The DNA for the CDR3 is TGTGCCAGCAAGCCAATGGGGACAGACTATGGCTACACCTTC. Translated, it gives CASKPMGTDYGYTF.

This clone appeared a single time. The rearrangement uses TRBV5-8 and TRBJ1-5; 7 nucleotides match TRBD1. Losses at the gene ends were 3 bases for V and 9 bases for J; bases not matched to a gene: 9. Germline CDR1 and CDR2: SGHTS and YDEGEE. The CDR3 loop spans 14 amino acids. In DNA, the CDR3 is TGTGCCAGCAGCTCGGACAGGTCTATTGGGCCCCAGCATTTT. Its protein is CASSSDRSIGPQHF.

The chain recombines TRBV27 with TRBJ2-1, with 9 bases matching TRBD1. V lost 6 bases to trimming and J lost 2 bases; unmatched junction nucleotides: 5. The V gene's germline CDR1 is MNHEY and CDR2 SMNVEV (reference sequence). CDR3 length: 15 amino acids. The CDR3 DNA sequence: TGTGCCAGCAGAACCAGACAGGGGGCCTACAATGAGCAGTTCTTC. Residues: CASRTRQGAYNEQFF.

The J gene is TRBJ1-5, the V gene TRBV28; TRBD1 aligns across 7 bases. The CDR3 length is 16 residues. Germline trimming cut 2 bases from V and 5 bases from J; bases unmatched to any gene: 9. Germline V lookup: CDR1 MDHEN, CDR2 SYDVKM. The CDR3, as DNA: TGTGCCAGCAGTTTACCCGACAGGGCCGGGGATCAGCCCCAGCATTTT. It is translated as CASSLPDRAGDQPQHF.

The chain combines TRBV4-3 with TRBJ2-7; D is ambiguous. Germline CDR1 is LGHNA and CDR2 is YSLEER. The CDR3 consists of 16 residues. V lost 0 bases and J 2 bases, leaving 14 bases between the germline ends. This CDR3 is CASSQDRSIPTYEQYF. CDR3 coding DNA: TGCGCCAGCAGCCAAGATAGAAGTATCCCAACCTACGAGCAGTACTTC.

V is TRBV21-1 and J is TRBJ1-6; the D call TRBD1 from the table was never checked on the DNA. TRBV21-1 counts as a pseudogene. The CDR3 extends over 18 amino acids. The CDR3 spells CASSARQAPFKYNSPLHF. The DNA of the CDR3 is TGTGCCAGCAGCGCCCGACAGGCTCCTTTCAAATATAATTCACCCCTCCACTTT.

The chain couples TRBV2 to TRBJ1-5, with D maybe TRBD1 (6 bases). Germline CDR1 is SNHLY and CDR2 is FYNNEI. Trimming took 6 bases from V and 4 from J, leaving 10 bases between them. The CDR3 runs to 13 residues. CDR3 sequence reads: CASRGQTNQPQHF. CDR3 coding DNA: TGTGCCAGCAGAGGACAGACGAATCAGCCCCAGCATTTT.

V and J are TRBV11-3 and TRBJ2-1; 16 bases line up with TRBD2. V trimming: 4 bases; J trimming: 12 bases; junction bases outside the gene matches: 9. CDR1 and CDR2 (germline): SGHNT, YENEEA. This CDR3 region has 16 residues. The CDR3 DNA is TGTGCCAGCAGCTGGACCGGGACTAGCGGGAGGGCACGGCAGTTCTTC. Translating it yields CASSWTGTSGRARQFF.

The V and J genes are TRBV24-1 and TRBJ2-7; weak D call: TRBD2 (6 bases). The CDR3 sequence is 13 residues long. Germline V CDR1 and CDR2: KGHDR, SFDVKD. Trimming left V 10 bases short and J 3 bases short, with 15 bases between. The CDR3 spells CATSGEWGYEQYF. CDR3 sequence (DNA): TGTGCCACATCGGGGGAATGGGGCTACGAGCAGTACTTC.

The chain links TRBV12-5 to TRBJ2-7; weak D call: TRBD1 (5 bases). Trimming stripped 0 bases from V and 3 bases from J, with 12 bases between. The CDR3 is made up of 15 amino acids. The germline V gene has CDR1 LGHNT and CDR2 FRNRAP. In DNA, the CDR3 is TGTGCTAGTGGTTTGGTACGACAGCCCTACTACGAGCAGTACTTC. Translating it yields CASGLVRQPYYEQYF.

The J gene is TRBJ2-3, the V gene TRBV7-3, with 8 bases lining up with TRBD2. V shed 1 base, J shed 0 bases, and the junction held 3 bases outside the gene matches. This CDR3 has 16 residues. Germline V gene sequence: CDR1 SGHTA, CDR2 FQGTGA. CDR3 DNA: TGTGCCAGCAGCTTAAGACCTAGCGGGAGCACAGATACGCAGTATTTT. As protein: CASSLRPSGSTDTQYF.

V is TRBV6-2 or TRBV6-3 and J is TRBJ2-7, with 11 nucleotides matching TRBD2. This CDR3 region has 15 residues. After removal of 4 bases from V and 2 bases from J, the junction contained 4 bases not matched to a gene. Germline-derived CDR1 and CDR2 are MNHEY and SVGEGT. This CDR3 is CASSSRLAGPYEQYF. The CDR3 DNA follows: TGTGCCAGCAGTTCACGACTAGCGGGGCCCTACGAGCAGTACTTC.

The chain joins TRBV18 to TRBJ1-1, with no clear D. The ends were cut back, 6 bases at V and 7 bases at J, with 12 bases in the middle. The germline gives CDR1 KGHSH, CDR2 LQKENI. This CDR3 region has 12 residues. CDR3 in DNA: TGTGCCAGCTCTAGTCTTTCTCGTGAAGCTTTCTTT. Its translation: CASSSLSREAFF.

The CDR3 nucleotides read TGTGCCAGCAGCTTAGCGCTAGCGGGGGGGCGAGAGACCCAGTACTTC. Translation: CASSLALAGGRETQYF. This rearrangement joins TRBV7-2 to TRBJ2-5, with TRBD2 matching over 12 bases. This CDR3 has 16 residues. Germline V CDR1 and CDR2: SGHTA, FQGNSA. J gave up 4 bases and V 0 bases, and 3 bases lay outside the gene matches.

The V gene is TRBV27, the J gene TRBJ1-2, with D perhaps matching TRBD1 (6 bases). Germline V CDR1 and CDR2: MNHEY, SMNVEV (reference sequence). CDR3 length: 14 residues. V gave up 2 bases and J gave up 6 bases, with 13 bases separating them. The CDR3 DNA sequence: TGTGCCAGCAGTTTAAGGGGGTTATCGGATGGCTACACCTTC. Its translation: CASSLRGLSDGYTF.

This clone came up many times. The rearrangement uses TRBV19 and TRBJ1-2; maybe TRBD1 (5 bases). V gave up 3 bases and J gave up 3 bases, with 8 bases separating them. The germline V gene has CDR1 LNHDA and CDR2 SQIVND (reference sequence). This CDR3 spans 13 amino acids. The CDR3 region is CASSIRDDYGYTF. CDR3 coding DNA: TGTGCCAGTAGTATCAGGGATGACTATGGCTACACCTTC.

This clone was found a few times. The rearrangement uses TRBV30 and TRBJ1-2; tentatively, D is TRBD1 (5 bases). This CDR3 comprises 13 residues. Germline loops: CDR1 GTSNPN, CDR2 SVGIG (reference sequence). The germline V and J ends were trimmed by 3 bases and 8 bases, with 16 bases remaining between them. For the CDR3, the DNA is TGTGCCTGGAGCCCCGGACACTCCGAAGGCTACACCTTC. Translated: CAWSPGHSEGYTF.

This rearrangement joins TRBV12-3 or TRBV12-4 to TRBJ2-3; D gene uncertain. The V end lost 3 bases, the J end lost 5 bases, and 6 bases lay between the germline ends. The CDR3 consists of 12 residues. Here the CDR3 DNA reads TGTGCCAGCAGTTTCTTCCGAGATACGCAGTATTTT. This translates into CASSFFRDTQYF.

A single count supports this clone. The gene calls are TRBV18 and TRBJ2-3, with D possibly TRBD2 on 5 matching bases. Germline CDR1 is KGHSH and CDR2 is LQKENI. The CDR3 is 14 residues long. V lost 6 bases to trimming and J lost 4 bases, with 14 bases between them. CDR3 residues: CASSLNRGSDTQYF. In nucleotides, the CDR3 is TGTGCCAGCTCGCTCAACCGGGGATCAGATACGCAGTATTTT.

V usage is TRBV9 and J usage is TRBJ2-1; perhaps TRBD2 as D (5 bases). This CDR3 is 14 amino acids long. Germline CDR1 is SGDLS and CDR2 is YYNGEE. V was trimmed by 0 bases and J by 6 bases, leaving 10 bases between them. The CDR3 sequence: CASSVVGSGNEQFF. CDR3 DNA: TGTGCCAGCAGCGTAGTGGGGAGCGGCAATGAGCAGTTCTTC.